The table lists the clone carrying this T cell receptor beta chain with a count of one. The source of the sample is a study of blood T cell repertoires in COVID-19. Study summary: In each case, the material was cDNA or gDNA derived from T cells, B-cell-depleted T cells, or PBMCs.

Only in-frame clones appear in the TCRdb table, and some are missing; sequencing was by immunoSEQ multiplex PCR. The sample records over 150,000 clones, more than 75% being singletons. Germline CDR1 and CDR2: KGHSH and LQKENI. Trimming cost V 6 bases and J 2 bases, with 17 bases left between them. The CDR3 has 16 amino acids. The gene calls are TRBV18 and TRBJ1-3; the D is unclear. This TCR was recovered from a man aged 60-69 years with COVID-19, enrolled during active disease. The sample was peripheral blood. The CDR3 loop reads CASSPYSGITGNTIYF. In DNA form, the CDR3 reads TGTGCCAGCTCCCCTTATTCGGGTATAACTGGAAACACCATATATTTT. The full variable domain, in which reference TRBV18 and TRBJ1-3 provide the parts outside the CDR3, is NAGVMQNPRHLVRRRGQEARLRCSPMKGHSHVYWYRQLPEEGLKFMVYLQKENIIDESGMPKERFSAEFPKEGPSILRIQQVVRGDSAAYFCASSPYSGITGNTIYFGEGSWLTVV.